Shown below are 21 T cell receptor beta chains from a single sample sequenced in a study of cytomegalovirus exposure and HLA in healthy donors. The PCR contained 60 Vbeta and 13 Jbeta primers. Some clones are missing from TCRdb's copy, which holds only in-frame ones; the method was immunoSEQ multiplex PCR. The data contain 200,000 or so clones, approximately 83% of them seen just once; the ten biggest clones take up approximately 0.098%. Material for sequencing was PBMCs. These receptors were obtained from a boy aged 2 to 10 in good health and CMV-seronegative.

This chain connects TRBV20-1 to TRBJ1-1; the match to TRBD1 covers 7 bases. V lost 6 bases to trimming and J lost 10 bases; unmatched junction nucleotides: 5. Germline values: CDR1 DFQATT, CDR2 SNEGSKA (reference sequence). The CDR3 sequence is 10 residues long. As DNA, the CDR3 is TGCAGTGCACGACAGGGTGTAGCTTTCTTT. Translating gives CSARQGVAFF.

For the CDR3, the DNA is TGTGCCAGCAGCCCCTCTAGCACAGATACGCAGTATTTT. Translation gives CASSPSSTDTQYF. This chain uses TRBV7-3 with TRBJ2-3; D unresolved. The V and J ends lost 5 bases and 0 bases respectively, with 6 bases between them. The CDR3 consists of 13 residues. From germline, CDR1 is SGHTA and CDR2 FQGTGA.

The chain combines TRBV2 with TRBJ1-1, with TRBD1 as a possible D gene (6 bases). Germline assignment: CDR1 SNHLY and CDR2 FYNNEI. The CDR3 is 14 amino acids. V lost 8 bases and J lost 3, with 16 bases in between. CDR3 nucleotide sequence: TGTGCCAGCCGGAGGAACAGGGAGTACACTGAAGCTTTCTTT. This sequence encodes CASRRNREYTEAFF.

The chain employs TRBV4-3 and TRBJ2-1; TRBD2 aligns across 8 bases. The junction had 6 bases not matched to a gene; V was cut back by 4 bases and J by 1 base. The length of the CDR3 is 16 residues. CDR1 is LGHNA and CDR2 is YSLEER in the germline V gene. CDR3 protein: CASSRRLAGSYNEQFF. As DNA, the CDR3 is TGCGCCAGCAGCCGGCGATTAGCGGGATCCTACAATGAGCAGTTCTTC.

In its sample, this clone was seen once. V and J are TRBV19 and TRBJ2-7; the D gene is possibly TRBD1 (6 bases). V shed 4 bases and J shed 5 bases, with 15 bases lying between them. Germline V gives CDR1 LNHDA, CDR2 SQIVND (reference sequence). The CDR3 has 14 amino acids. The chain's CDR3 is CASSTRSAGDEQYF. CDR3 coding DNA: TGTGCCAGTAGTACCCGAAGCGCAGGGGACGAGCAGTACTTC. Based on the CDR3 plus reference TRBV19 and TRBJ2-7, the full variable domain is DGGITQSPKYLFRKEGQNVTLSCEQNLNHDAMYWYRQDPGQGLRLIYYSQIVNDFQKGDIAEGYSVSREKKESFPLTVTSAQKNPTAFYLCASSTRSAGDEQYFGPGTRLTVT.

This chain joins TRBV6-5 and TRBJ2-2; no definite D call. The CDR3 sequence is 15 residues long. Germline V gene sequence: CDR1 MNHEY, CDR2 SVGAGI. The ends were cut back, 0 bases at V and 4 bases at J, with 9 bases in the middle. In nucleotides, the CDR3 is TGTGCCAGCAGTTACTCACCAGAGGTCACCGGGGAGCTGTTTTTT. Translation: CASSYSPEVTGELFF.

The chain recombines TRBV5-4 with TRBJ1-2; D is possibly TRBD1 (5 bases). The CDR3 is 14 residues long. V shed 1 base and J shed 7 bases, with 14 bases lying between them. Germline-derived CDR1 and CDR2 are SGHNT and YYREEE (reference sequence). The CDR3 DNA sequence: TGTGCCAGCAGCTTGTGGGGGGAAGGTTCTGGCTACACCTTC. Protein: CASSLWGEGSGYTF.

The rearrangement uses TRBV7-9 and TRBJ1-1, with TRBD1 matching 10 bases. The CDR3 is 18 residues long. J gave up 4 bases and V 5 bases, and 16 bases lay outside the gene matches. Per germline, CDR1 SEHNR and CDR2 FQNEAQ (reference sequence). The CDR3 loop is CASSGGQGSSVSSTEAFF. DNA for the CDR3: TGTGCCAGCAGCGGGGGACAGGGGAGCAGCGTTAGTAGCACTGAAGCTTTCTTT. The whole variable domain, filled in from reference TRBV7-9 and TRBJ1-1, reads DTGVSQNPRHKITKRGQNVTFRCDPISEHNRLYWYRQTLGQGPEFLTYFQNEAQLEKSRLLSDRFSAERPKGSFSTLEIQRTEQGDSAMYLCASSGGQGSSVSSTEAFFGQGTRLTVV.

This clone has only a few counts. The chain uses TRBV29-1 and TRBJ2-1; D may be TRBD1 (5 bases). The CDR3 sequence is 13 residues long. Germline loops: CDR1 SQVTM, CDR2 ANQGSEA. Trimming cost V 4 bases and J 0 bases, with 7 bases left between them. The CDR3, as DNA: TGCAGCGTTGGGACAAACTCCTACAATGAGCAGTTCTTC. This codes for CSVGTNSYNEQFF.

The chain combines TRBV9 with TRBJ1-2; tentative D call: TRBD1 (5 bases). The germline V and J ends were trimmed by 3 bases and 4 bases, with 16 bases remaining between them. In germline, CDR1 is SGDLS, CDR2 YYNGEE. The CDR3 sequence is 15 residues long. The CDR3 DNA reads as TGTGCCAGCAGCGCCCCCGGGGCAGCGGGCTATGGCTACACCTTC. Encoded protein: CASSAPGAAGYGYTF. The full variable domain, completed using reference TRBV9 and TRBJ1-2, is DSGVTQTPKHLITATGQRVTLRCSPRSGDLSVYWYQQSLDQGLQFLIQYYNGEERAKGNILERFSAQQFPDLHSELNLSSLELGDSALYFCASSAPGAAGYGYTFGSGTRLTVV.

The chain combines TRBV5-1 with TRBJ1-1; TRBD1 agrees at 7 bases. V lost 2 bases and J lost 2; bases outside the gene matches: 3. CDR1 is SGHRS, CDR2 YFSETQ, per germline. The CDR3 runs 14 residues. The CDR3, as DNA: TGCGCCAGCAGCTTACAGGGGAGCAACACTGAAGCTTTCTTT. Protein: CASSLQGSNTEAFF.

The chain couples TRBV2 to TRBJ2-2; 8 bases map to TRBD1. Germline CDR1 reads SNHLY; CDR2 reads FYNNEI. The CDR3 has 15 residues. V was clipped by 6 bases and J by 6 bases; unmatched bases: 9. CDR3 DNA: TGTGCCAGCAGGGGCTCAGGGGGCGCTCCCGGGGAGCTGTTTTTT. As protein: CASRGSGGAPGELFF.

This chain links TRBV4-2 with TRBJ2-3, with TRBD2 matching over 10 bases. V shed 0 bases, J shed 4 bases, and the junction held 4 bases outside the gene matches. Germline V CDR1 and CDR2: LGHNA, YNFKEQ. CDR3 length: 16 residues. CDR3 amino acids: CASSQDQRGGADTQYF. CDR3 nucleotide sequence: TGTGCCAGCAGCCAAGATCAGCGGGGGGGCGCAGATACGCAGTATTTT.

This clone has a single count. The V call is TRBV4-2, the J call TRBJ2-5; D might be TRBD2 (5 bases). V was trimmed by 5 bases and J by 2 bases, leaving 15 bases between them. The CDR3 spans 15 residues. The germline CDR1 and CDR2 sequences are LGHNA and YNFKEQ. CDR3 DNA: TGTGCCAGCAGCATTACACCGGGATCGCAAGAGACCCAGTACTTC. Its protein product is CASSITPGSQETQYF.

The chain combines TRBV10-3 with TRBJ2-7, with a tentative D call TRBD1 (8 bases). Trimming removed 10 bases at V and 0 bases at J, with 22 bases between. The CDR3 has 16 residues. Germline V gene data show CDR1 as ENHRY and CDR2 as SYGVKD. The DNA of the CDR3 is TGTGCCACGCGGGGCGGACAGGGAGGGTACTCCTACGAGCAGTACTTC. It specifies CATRGGQGGYSYEQYF.

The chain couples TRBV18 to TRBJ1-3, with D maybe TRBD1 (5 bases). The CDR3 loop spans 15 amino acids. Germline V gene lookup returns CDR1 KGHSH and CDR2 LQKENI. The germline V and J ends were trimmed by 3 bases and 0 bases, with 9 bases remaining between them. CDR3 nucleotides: TGTGCCAGCTCACCCACAGGAATCTCTGGAAACACCATATATTTT. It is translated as CASSPTGISGNTIYF.

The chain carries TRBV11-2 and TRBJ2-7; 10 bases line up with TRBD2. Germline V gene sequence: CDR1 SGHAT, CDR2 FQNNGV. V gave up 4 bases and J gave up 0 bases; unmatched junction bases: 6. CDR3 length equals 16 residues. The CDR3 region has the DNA TGTGCCAGCAGCTCCGGGATAGCGGGGGGCTCCTACGAGCAGTACTTC. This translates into CASSSGIAGGSYEQYF.

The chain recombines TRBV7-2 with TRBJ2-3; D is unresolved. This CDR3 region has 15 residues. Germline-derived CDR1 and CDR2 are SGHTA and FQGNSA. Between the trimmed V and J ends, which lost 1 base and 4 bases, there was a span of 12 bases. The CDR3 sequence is CASSLGYGGPDTQYF. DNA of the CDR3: TGTGCCAGCAGCTTAGGGTACGGTGGTCCAGATACGCAGTATTTT. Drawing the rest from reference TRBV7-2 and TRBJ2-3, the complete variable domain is GAGVSQSPSNKVTEKGKDVELRCDPISGHTALYWYRQSLGQGLEFLIYFQGNSAPDKSGLPSDRFSAERTGGSVSTLTIQRTQQEDSAVYLCASSLGYGGPDTQYFGPGTRLTVL.

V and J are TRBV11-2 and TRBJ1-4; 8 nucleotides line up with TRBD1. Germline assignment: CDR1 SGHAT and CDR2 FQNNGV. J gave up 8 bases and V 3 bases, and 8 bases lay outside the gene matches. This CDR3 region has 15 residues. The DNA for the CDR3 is TGTGCCAGCAGCTTCTCGGACAGGGAAGGGGAAAAACTGTTTTTT. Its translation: CASSFSDREGEKLFF.

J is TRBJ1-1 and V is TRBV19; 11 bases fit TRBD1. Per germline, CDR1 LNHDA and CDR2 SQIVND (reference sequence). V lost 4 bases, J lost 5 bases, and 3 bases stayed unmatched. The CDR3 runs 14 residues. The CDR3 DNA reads TGTGCCAGTAGTAAGGACAGGGGGCAGACTGAAGCTTTCTTT. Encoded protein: CASSKDRGQTEAFF.

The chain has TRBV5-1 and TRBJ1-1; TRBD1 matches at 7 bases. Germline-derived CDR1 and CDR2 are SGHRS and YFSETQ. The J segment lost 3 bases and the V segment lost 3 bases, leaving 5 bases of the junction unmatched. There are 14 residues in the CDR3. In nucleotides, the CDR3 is TGCGCCAGCAGCTGGGACAGATTGGACACTGAAGCTTTCTTT. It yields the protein CASSWDRLDTEAFF.